One sample yielded the 22 T cell receptor beta chains listed below, sequenced in a study of PD-1 blockade in classical Hodgkin lymphoma. No patient escaped relapse after autologous stem cell transplantation, and brentuximab vedotin exposure varied. Using immunoSEQ multiplex PCR, the repertoire was profiled, and TCRdb retains in-frame clones only, with some absent. The table includes roughly 40,000 clones, 87% detected once. This specimen consisted of peripheral blood mononuclear cells (PBMCs), obtained at baseline. The receptors shown here come from a human donor with classical Hodgkin lymphoma.

This chain links TRBV7-9 with TRBJ2-3, with 12 bases aligning to TRBD2. With 2 bases clipped from V and 3 bases from J, the junction kept 3 bases outside the gene matches. The CDR3 has 16 residues. The germline gives CDR1 SEHNR, CDR2 FQNEAQ (reference sequence). CDR3 protein: CASSLRLAGGTDTQYF. The CDR3 DNA reads TGTGCCAGCAGCTTACGTCTAGCGGGAGGGACAGATACGCAGTATTTT. The entire variable domain, with the rest obtained from reference TRBV7-9 and TRBJ2-3, is as follows: DTGVSQNPRHKITKRGQNVTFRCDPISEHNRLYWYRQTLGQGPEFLTYFQNEAQLEKSRLLSDRFSAERPKGSFSTLEIQRTEQGDSAMYLCASSLRLAGGTDTQYFGPGTRLTVL.

The rearrangement uses TRBV6-5 and TRBJ1-2; D is ambiguous. This CDR3 comprises 13 residues. Germline V gene sequence: CDR1 MNHEY, CDR2 SVGAGI. The V and J ends lost 6 bases and 3 bases respectively, with 11 bases between them. The DNA of the CDR3 is TGTGCCAGCAGACCGACTCACGACTATGGCTACACCTTC. As protein: CASRPTHDYGYTF.

J is TRBJ2-1 and V is TRBV29-1, with a possible D match to TRBD2 (6 bases). Per the germline V gene, CDR1 is SQVTM and CDR2 is ANQGSEA. The CDR3 sequence is 11 residues long. Trimming removed 5 bases at V and 9 bases at J, with 11 bases between. The CDR3 here is CSVPRRGEQFF. CDR3 DNA: TGCAGCGTTCCTAGGAGGGGTGAGCAGTTCTTC.

The chain joins TRBV12-2 to TRBJ1-4; the tabulated D call, TRBD1, remains unverified against the DNA. TRBV12-2 is classified as a pseudogene. The CDR3 runs 15 residues. CDR3 in amino acids: CASRPTGLTNEKLFF. The DNA for the CDR3 is TGTGCAAGTCGCCCGACAGGGCTCACTAATGAAAAACTGTTTTTT.

The chain links TRBV6-1 to TRBJ2-3; unclear D gene. This CDR3 is 11 amino acids long. The V and J ends lost 5 bases and 0 bases respectively, with 0 bases between them. Germline assignment: CDR1 MNHNS and CDR2 SASEGT. In DNA, the CDR3 is TGTGCCAGCAGTAGCACAGATACGCAGTATTTT. It specifies CASSSTDTQYF.

This clone was counted only a few times. The chain uses TRBV2 and TRBJ1-2, with 9 bases fitting TRBD1. J was trimmed by 10 bases and V by 6 bases; bases with no gene match: 6. Germline lookup yields CDR1 SNHLY and CDR2 FYNNEI. The CDR3 loop spans 12 amino acids. For the CDR3, the DNA is TGTGCCAGCAGACAGGGGGCTGGGGTCTACACCTTC. Protein sequence: CASRQGAGVYTF.

The CDR3 reads CASSLRAGGGETQYF. The CDR3 nucleotides are TGCGCCAGCAGCTTGCGGGCAGGGGGCGGAGAGACCCAGTACTTC. This chain uses TRBV5-1 with TRBJ2-5, with TRBD1 identical over 8 bases. J was trimmed by 4 bases and V by 1 base; bases with no gene match: 6. Germline V gene sequence: CDR1 SGHRS, CDR2 YFSETQ. This CDR3 is built from 15 residues.

The chain uses TRBV2 and TRBJ1-1; D not resolved. The CDR3 loop spans 15 amino acids. Germline CDR1 is SNHLY and CDR2 is FYNNEI. The V gene lost 3 bases and the J gene lost 0 bases, with 11 bases spanning the gap. Here the CDR3 DNA reads TGTGCCAGCAGTGAGCAAGGCCCTCTGAACACTGAAGCTTTCTTT. Its protein product is CASSEQGPLNTEAFF. Using reference TRBV2 and TRBJ1-1 for the parts outside the CDR3, the full variable domain is EPEVTQTPSHQVTQMGQEVILRCVPISNHLYFYWYRQILGQKVEFLVSFYNNEISEKSEIFDDQFSVERPDGSNFTLKIRSTKLEDSAMYFCASSEQGPLNTEAFFGQGTRLTVV.

The J gene is TRBJ1-5, the V gene TRBV10-3; D not certain. V lost 7 bases to trimming and J lost 3 bases, with 16 bases between them. CDR3 length: 15 residues. Germline values: CDR1 ENHRY, CDR2 SYGVKD. The CDR3 loop reads CAINAGSGLNQPQHF. The CDR3 nucleotides are TGTGCCATCAACGCGGGGTCAGGACTCAATCAGCCCCAGCATTTT.

This chain joins TRBV7-9 and TRBJ2-7, with D unresolved. Trimming took off 5 bases at V and 0 bases at J, with 17 bases between the two ends. The length of the CDR3 is 16 residues. Germline loops: CDR1 SEHNR, CDR2 FQNEAQ (reference sequence). The CDR3 DNA follows: TGTGCCAGCAGCGTTAGCTCGACACTGAGCTCCTACGAGCAGTACTTC. Amino acids: CASSVSSTLSSYEQYF.

V gene TRBV6-6 combines with J gene TRBJ1-6; perhaps TRBD1 as D (5 bases). The germline V gene has CDR1 MNHNY and CDR2 SVGAGI (reference sequence). The CDR3 covers 14 residues. Trimming left V 5 bases short and J 5 bases short, with 10 bases between. Here the CDR3 DNA reads TGTGCCAGCAGTCCGGAACAGGATAATTCACCCCTCCACTTT. Protein product: CASSPEQDNSPLHF.

The chain carries TRBV2 and TRBJ1-4; the D is unclear. The CDR3 has 14 residues. V gave up 6 bases and J gave up 5 bases, with 13 bases separating them. Germline V gives CDR1 SNHLY, CDR2 FYNNEI. In nucleotides, the CDR3 is TGTGCCAGCAGGCCTCGGGTCGACAATGAAAAACTGTTTTTT. Translating it yields CASRPRVDNEKLFF.

By sample fraction, this clone is large. The gene calls are TRBV10-3 and TRBJ1-1; tentative D call: TRBD1 (5 bases). The CDR3 sequence is 13 residues long. Germline V lookup: CDR1 ENHRY, CDR2 SYGVKD. Trimming stripped 7 bases from V and 1 base from J, with 10 bases between. The CDR3, as DNA: TGTGCCATCAACGGGGGTGAGAACACTGAAGCTTTCTTT. Amino acid sequence: CAINGGENTEAFF.

V and J are TRBV5-1 and TRBJ2-5; 11 bases are a match to TRBD2. CDR1 is SGHRS and CDR2 is YFSETQ in the germline V gene. The CDR3 consists of 16 residues. After removal of 0 bases from V and 4 bases from J, the junction contained 5 bases not matched to a gene. The CDR3 here is CASSLELAGGPETQYF. CDR3 DNA: TGCGCCAGCAGCTTGGAATTAGCGGGAGGGCCAGAGACCCAGTACTTC.

This rearrangement joins TRBV5-1 to TRBJ2-7, with D possibly matching TRBD1 (6 bases). V lost 3 bases, J lost 1 base, and 14 bases lay in between. The CDR3 extends over 15 amino acids. The V gene's germline CDR1 is SGHRS and CDR2 YFSETQ. CDR3 sequence reads: CASSWGRANSYEQYF. Here the CDR3 DNA reads TGCGCCAGCAGCTGGGGGCGAGCAAATTCCTACGAGCAGTACTTC.

The chain recombines TRBV7-3 with TRBJ2-3, with TRBD1 as a possible D gene (6 bases). The CDR3 totals 13 residues. V was clipped by 10 bases and J by 1 base, with 12 bases between them. Germline V lookup: CDR1 SGHTA, CDR2 FQGTGA. The CDR3 bases are TGTGCCACAGGGGCAGGGGGCACAGATACGCAGTATTTT. It yields the protein CATGAGGTDTQYF. Based on the CDR3 plus reference TRBV7-3 and TRBJ2-3, the full variable domain is GAGVSQTPSNKVTEKGKYVELRCDPISGHTALYWYRQSLGQGPEFLIYFQGTGAADDSGLPNDRFFAVRPEGSVSTLKIQRTERGDSAVYLCATGAGGTDTQYFGPGTRLTVL.

The CDR3 bases are TGTGCCAGCAGCTTAAGGGCCCCCGTCCCAGCCGCCACAGATACGCAGTATTTT. Protein product: CASSLRAPVPAATDTQYF. The rearrangement links TRBV7-3 to TRBJ2-3; D is ambiguous. CDR3 length: 18 residues. Looked up from germline, CDR1 is SGHTA and CDR2 is FQGTGA. V lost 1 base to trimming and J lost 2 bases, with 19 bases between them.

The CDR3, as DNA: TGTGCCAGCAGTTTAAAGGGGGCTGGGGCCAACGTCCTGACTTTC. Protein sequence: CASSLKGAGANVLTF. The chain links TRBV27 to TRBJ2-6, with D perhaps matching TRBD1 (6 bases). V dropped 2 bases and J dropped 2 bases, with 7 bases sitting between them. The germline V gene encodes CDR1 MNHEY and CDR2 SMNVEV (reference sequence). This CDR3 is built from 15 residues.

The rearrangement joins TRBV10-1 to TRBJ1-5; D is perhaps TRBD1 (6 bases). V lost 4 bases and J 6 bases, leaving 16 bases between the germline ends. The V gene's germline CDR1 is WNHNN and CDR2 SYGVQD (reference sequence). CDR3 length equals 15 residues. The CDR3 region has the DNA TGCGCCAGCAGTGTCATTCCAGGGGTTGGTCAGCCCCAGCATTTT. Protein product: CASSVIPGVGQPQHF.

J is TRBJ1-2 and V is TRBV19; D is unclear. Germline V CDR1 and CDR2: LNHDA, SQIVND (reference sequence). The CDR3 covers 12 residues. Trimming pared 4 bases from V and 0 bases from J, leaving 3 bases between. The CDR3 coding sequence is TGTGCCAGTAGTAGGGCTAACTATGGCTACACCTTC. Its translation is CASSRANYGYTF.

The rearrangement links TRBV28 to TRBJ2-2, with D perhaps assigned TRBD1 or TRBD2 (5 bases each). Trimming cost V 2 bases and J 9 bases, with 10 bases left between them. The germline gives CDR1 MDHEN, CDR2 SYDVKM. There are 13 residues in the CDR3. The CDR3 DNA is TGTGCCAGCAGTTTAGAGGGGAACAGGGAGCTGTTTTTT. Translated, it gives CASSLEGNRELFF.

The chain employs TRBV28 and TRBJ1-1; tentative D call: TRBD1 (5 bases). V lost 3 bases and J 7 bases, leaving 9 bases between the germline ends. Germline V gene lookup returns CDR1 MDHEN and CDR2 SYDVKM. CDR3 length equals 12 residues. CDR3 in DNA: TGTGCCAGCAGTTTCTCCGACAGTGAAGCTTTCTTT. Protein product: CASSFSDSEAFF.